This T cell receptor beta chain was captured by sequencing in a study of blood T cell repertoires in COVID-19. Study context: Material from acute and convalescent COVID-19 was sourced from the United States, Italy and Spain. Sources were T cells, B-cell-depleted T cells, or PBMCs; the material itself was cDNA or gDNA.

Assay: immunoSEQ multiplex PCR; the TCRdb copy retains only in-frame clones and omits some. The table has around 25,000 clones, approximately 83% seen once. The V gene end was trimmed by 6 bases and the J gene end by 5 bases; junction bases not matched to a gene: 6. The CDR3 has 13 amino acids. Germline lookup yields CDR1 MDHEN and CDR2 SYDVKM. This clone was seen a single time. Sequenced: peripheral blood. This sequence originates from a man between 65 and 80 years old with acute or convalescent COVID-19. This chain connects TRBV28 to TRBJ1-2; the match to TRBD1 covers 7 bases. In DNA, the CDR3 is TGTGCCAGCAGATCCCAGGGGGTATATGGCTACACCTTC. Encoded protein: CASRSQGVYGYTF.